Listed below are T cell receptor beta chains from one sample, sequenced in a study of beta chain features in type 1 diabetes. Only in-frame clones appear in the TCRdb table, and some are missing; sequencing was by immunoSEQ multiplex PCR. This sample has nearly 350,000 clones, with 6.5% to 10% found just once. The material sequenced was central memory CD4+ T cells from blood. These receptors were taken from a young woman in good health. Both conserved end residues are part of each CDR3. A D gene is named only where the DNA matches it firmly. Not all rows give a size; the values are once, few, many and, for expanded clones, a class.

size,J,D,V,CDR3,DNA
many,TRBJ2-7,TRBD2,TRBV7-9,CASSLEAGVSYEQYF,TGTGCCAGCAGCTTAGAAGCGGGAGTCTCCTACGAGCAGTACTTC
NA,TRBJ2-2,NA,TRBV6-5,CASSYRPLAGELFF,TGTGCCAGCAGTTACCGGCCTCTCGCCGGGGAGCTGTTTTTT
few,TRBJ1-1,NA,TRBV27,CASSYWGGNTEAFF,TGTGCCAGCAGTTACTGGGGAGGGAACACTGAAGCTTTCTTT
many,TRBJ2-1,NA,TRBV15,CATSKGGDEQFF,TGTGCCACCAGCAAGGGTGGGGATGAGCAGTTCTTC
NA,TRBJ2-1,TRBD2,TRBV23-1,CASIPGLAECASYNEQFF,TGCGCCAGCATTCCGGGACTAGCGGAGTGTGCTTCCTACAATGAGCAGTTCTTC
few,TRBJ2-5,TRBD2,TRBV5-1,CASSLRPSGLAAQETQYF,TGCGCCAGCAGCTTGAGGCCCTCCGGTCTAGCGGCACAAGAGACCCAGTACTTC
NA,TRBJ2-7,NA,TRBV6-5,CASRAVGQDGEQYF,TGTGCCAGCAGAGCGGTTGGGCAGGATGGCGAGCAGTACTTC
NA,TRBJ1-2,NA,TRBV28,CASSPPQGGYGYTF,TGTGCCAGCAGCCCTCCACAGGGCGGCTATGGCTACACCTTC
NA,TRBJ2-7,NA,TRBV19,CASSIDQKGQYPYEQYF,TGTGCCAGTAGTATAGATCAGAAGGGTCAGTACCCCTACGAGCAGTACTTC
few,TRBJ2-3,NA,TRBV6-5,CASSLMSGLRDTQYF,TGTGCCAGCAGTTTAATGTCGGGGTTAAGGGATACGCAGTATTTT
NA,TRBJ2-5,NA,TRBV27,CASSLSRGGVETQYF,TGTGCCAGCAGTTTATCGAGGGGGGGAGTTGAAACCCAGTACTTC
NA,TRBJ1-2,NA,TRBV28,CASSLMGRGGRGYTF,TGTGCCAGCAGTTTGATGGGCAGGGGTGGTAGGGGCTACACCTTC
NA,TRBJ2-3,TRBD2,TRBV7-8,CASSPRRTSGRLDTQYF,TGTGCCAGCAGCCCCCGGAGGACTAGCGGGAGGTTGGATACGCAGTATTTT
many,TRBJ1-1,NA,TRBV7-2,CASSSTSGTEAFF,TGTGCCAGCAGCTCAACCTCCGGGACGGAAGCTTTCTTT
NA,TRBJ2-5,NA,TRBV15,CATARDQETQYF,TGTGCCACCGCTAGGGACCAAGAGACCCAGTACTTC
NA,TRBJ2-1,TRBD1,TRBV29-1,CTCGGPGQGHNEQFF,TGCACCTGTGGGGGTCCCGGACAGGGGCACAATGAGCAGTTCTTC
few,TRBJ1-4,NA,TRBV9,CASSVGVSGARTEKLFF,TGTGCCAGCAGCGTAGGCGTCTCGGGGGCGCGTACTGAAAAACTGTTTTTT
NA,TRBJ1-5,TRBD1,TRBV2,CASKGTAYNQPQHF,TGTGCCAGCAAGGGGACAGCCTACAATCAGCCCCAGCATTTT
many,TRBJ1-2,NA,TRBV7-9,CASSLMDPGAHGYTF,TGTGCCAGCAGCTTAATGGATCCCGGCGCCCATGGCTACACCTTC
NA,TRBJ1-5,NA,TRBV11-1,CASSAAENQPQHF,TGTGCCAGCAGCGCGGCAGAAAATCAGCCCCAGCATTTT
few,TRBJ2-5,NA,TRBV7-9,CASSFNGQRFAETQYF,TGTGCCAGCAGCTTTAATGGACAGAGGTTTGCAGAGACCCAGTACTTC
few,TRBJ2-7,NA,TRBV6-5,CASSLSHGGPYEQYF,TGTGCCAGCAGTCTATCTCATGGAGGACCCTACGAGCAGTACTTC
few,TRBJ2-6,NA,TRBV9,CASIGRGSGANVLTF,TGTGCCAGCATCGGGCGTGGCTCTGGGGCCAACGTCCTGACTTTC
NA,TRBJ1-2,NA,TRBV5-6,CASSFRQGYGYTF,TGTGCCAGCAGCTTTCGCCAGGGCTATGGCTACACCTTC
many,TRBJ1-5,NA,TRBV5-1,CASSLRGDSNQPQHF,TGCGCCAGCAGTCTTCGCGGAGATAGCAATCAGCCCCAGCATTTT
NA,TRBJ2-1,NA,TRBV19,CASSILSGGGSYNEQFF,TGTGCCAGTAGTATACTATCCGGAGGGGGTTCCTACAATGAGCAGTTCTTC
few,TRBJ2-7,TRBD2,TRBV7-2,CASRISGSSYEQYF,TGTGCCAGCAGAATTAGCGGGAGTTCCTACGAGCAGTACTTC
few,TRBJ2-7,NA,TRBV28,CASTNSGGRYEQYF,TGTGCCAGCACCAATTCGGGGGGCAGATACGAGCAGTACTTC
NA,TRBJ1-5,NA,TRBV10-3,CAISVGVGGNQPQHF,TGTGCCATCAGTGTTGGAGTGGGTGGCAATCAGCCCCAGCATTTT
few,TRBJ2-1,NA,TRBV5-1,CASSPYRSGYEQFF,TGCGCCAGCAGCCCGTATCGTAGTGGCTATGAGCAGTTCTTC
few,TRBJ2-3,TRBD2,TRBV10-3,CATRRVAGEADTQYF,TGTGCCACCAGAAGAGTAGCGGGAGAGGCAGATACGCAGTATTTT
few,TRBJ2-1,NA,TRBV18,CASSPPPGARNEQFF,TGTGCCAGCTCACCACCACCAGGGGCTCGCAATGAGCAGTTCTTC
many,TRBJ2-1,TRBD1,TRBV5-4,CASNTGAQGSYNEQFF,TGTGCCAGCAACACAGGGGCCCAGGGATCCTACAATGAGCAGTTCTTC
NA,TRBJ1-2,TRBD1,TRBV9,CASSAGQGGLYGYTF,TGTGCCAGCAGCGCGGGACAGGGGGGGCTCTATGGCTACACCTTC
NA,TRBJ1-2,TRBD1,TRBV4-3,CASRPGQGLGDGYTF,TGCGCCAGCCGACCGGGACAGGGGCTTGGAGATGGCTACACCTTC
few,TRBJ2-7,NA,TRBV21-1,CATQRSCRNITLQYF,TGTGCCACTCAGCGGAGCTGTAGGAACATTACGTTGCAGTACTTC
NA,TRBJ2-7,NA,TRBV5-4,CASSFSQGSYEQYF,TGTGCCAGCAGCTTTTCACAGGGATCCTACGAGCAGTACTTC
NA,TRBJ2-1,TRBD2,TRBV5-4,CASSLGLAGGNEQFF,TGTGCCAGCAGCTTGGGGCTAGCGGGAGGTAATGAGCAGTTCTTC
NA,TRBJ1-4,NA,TRBV5-1,CASSGGTPAWNEKLFF,TGCGCCAGCAGCGGGGGGACGCCGGCGTGGAATGAAAAACTGTTTTTT
few,TRBJ1-4,TRBD1,TRBV30,CAWSGWGQLYEKLFF,TGTGCCTGGAGTGGTTGGGGACAGCTATATGAAAAACTGTTTTTT
NA,TRBJ2-1,NA,TRBV11-2,CASSLTSPYNEQFF,TGTGCCAGCAGCTTAACGAGCCCCTACAATGAGCAGTTCTTC
NA,TRBJ2-1,NA,TRBV10-3,CAISEDLYNEQFF,TGTGCCATCAGTGAAGACCTCTACAATGAGCAGTTCTTC
NA,TRBJ1-2,TRBD1,TRBV18,CASSPRTGLESYGYTF,TGTGCCAGCTCACCAAGGACAGGGCTCGAGTCCTATGGCTACACCTTC
NA,TRBJ1-1,NA,TRBV7-2,CASSLALNTEAFF,TGTGCCAGCAGCTTAGCCCTGAACACTGAAGCTTTCTTT
few,TRBJ2-3,TRBD1,TRBV5-1,CASSSGQDTSTDTQYF,TGCGCCAGCAGCAGTGGACAGGACACTAGCACAGATACGCAGTATTTT
NA,TRBJ2-1,TRBD2,TRBV18,CASPPNGLAGGNEQFF,TGTGCCAGCCCACCCAATGGACTAGCGGGAGGCAATGAGCAGTTCTTC
NA,TRBJ1-3,NA,TRBV28,CASKGSSGISGNTIYF,TGTGCCAGCAAAGGAAGCAGTGGGATCTCTGGAAACACCATATATTTT
NA,TRBJ2-3,NA,TRBV7-3,CASSLLPTHTDTQYF,TGTGCCAGCAGCTTATTGCCTACCCACACAGATACGCAGTATTTT
NA,TRBJ2-2,TRBD2,TRBV23-1,CASENEGSGIPAGELFF,TGCGCCAGCGAAAATGAGGGAAGCGGGATTCCGGCCGGGGAGCTGTTTTTT
NA,TRBJ2-5,NA,TRBV5-4,CATYRLEKETQYF,TGTGCCACATACAGGCTTGAGAAAGAGACCCAGTACTTC